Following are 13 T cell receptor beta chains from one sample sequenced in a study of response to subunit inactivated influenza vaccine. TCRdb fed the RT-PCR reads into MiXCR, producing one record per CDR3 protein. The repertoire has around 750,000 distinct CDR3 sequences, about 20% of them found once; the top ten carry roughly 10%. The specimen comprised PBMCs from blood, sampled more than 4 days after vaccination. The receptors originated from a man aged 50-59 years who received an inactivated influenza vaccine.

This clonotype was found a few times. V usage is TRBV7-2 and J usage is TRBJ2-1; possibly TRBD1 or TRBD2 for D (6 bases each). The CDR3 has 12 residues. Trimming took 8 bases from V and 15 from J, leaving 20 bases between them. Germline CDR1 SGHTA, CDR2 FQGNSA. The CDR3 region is CASVLREDRWFF. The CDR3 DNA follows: TGTGCCAGCGTCCTTAGGGAGGACAGATGGTTCTTC.

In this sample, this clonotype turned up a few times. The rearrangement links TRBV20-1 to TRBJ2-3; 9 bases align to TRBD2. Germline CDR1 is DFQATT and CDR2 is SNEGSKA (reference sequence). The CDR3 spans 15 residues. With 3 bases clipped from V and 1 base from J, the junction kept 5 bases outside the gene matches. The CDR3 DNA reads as TGCAGTGCTAGTAGGCTAGCGGGGCGCACAGATACGCAGTATTTT. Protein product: CSASRLAGRTDTQYF.

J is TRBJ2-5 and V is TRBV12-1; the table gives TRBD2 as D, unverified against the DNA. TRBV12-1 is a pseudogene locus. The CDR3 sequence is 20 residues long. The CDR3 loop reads CASSLPGEGTSGRTPKTQYF. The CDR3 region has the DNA TGTGCCAGCAGCCTTCCGGGGGAGGGAACTAGCGGGCGCACACCGAAGACCCAGTACTTC.

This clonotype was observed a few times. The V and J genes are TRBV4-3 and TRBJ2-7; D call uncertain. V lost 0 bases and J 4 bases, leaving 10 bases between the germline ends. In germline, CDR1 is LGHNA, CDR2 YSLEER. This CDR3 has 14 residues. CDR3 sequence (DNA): TGCGCCAGCAGCCAAGATTCCGAAGGATACGAGCAGTACTTC. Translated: CASSQDSEGYEQYF.

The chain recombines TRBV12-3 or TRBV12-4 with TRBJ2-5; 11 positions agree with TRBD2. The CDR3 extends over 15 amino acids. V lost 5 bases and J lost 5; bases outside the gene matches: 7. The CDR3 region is CASSMGLAAAETQYF. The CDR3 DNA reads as TGTGCCAGCAGTATGGGACTAGCGGCCGCGGAGACCCAGTACTTC.

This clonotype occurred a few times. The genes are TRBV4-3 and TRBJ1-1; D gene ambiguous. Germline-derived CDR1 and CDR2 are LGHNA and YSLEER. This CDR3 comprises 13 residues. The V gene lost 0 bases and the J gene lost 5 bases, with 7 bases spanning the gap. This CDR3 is CASSQEGWTEAFF. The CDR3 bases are TGCGCCAGCAGCCAAGAAGGGTGGACTGAAGCTTTCTTT.

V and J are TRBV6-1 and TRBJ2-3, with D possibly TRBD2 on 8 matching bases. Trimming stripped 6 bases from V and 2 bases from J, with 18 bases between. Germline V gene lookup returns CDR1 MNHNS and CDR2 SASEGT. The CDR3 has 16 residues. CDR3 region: CASRTGTSSYTDTQYF. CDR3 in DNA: TGTGCCAGCAGGACAGGGACTAGTTCTTACACAGATACGCAGTATTTT.

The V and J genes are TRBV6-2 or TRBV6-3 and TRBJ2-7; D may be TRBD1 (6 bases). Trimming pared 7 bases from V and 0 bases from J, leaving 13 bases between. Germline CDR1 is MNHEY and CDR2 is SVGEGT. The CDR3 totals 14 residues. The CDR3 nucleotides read TGTGCCAGCAAGAAAACAGGGTTCTCCTACGAGCAGTACTTC. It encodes CASKKTGFSYEQYF.

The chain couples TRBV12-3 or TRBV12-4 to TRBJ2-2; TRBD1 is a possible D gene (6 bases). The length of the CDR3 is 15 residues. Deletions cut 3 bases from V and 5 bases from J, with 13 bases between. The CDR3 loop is CASSFGTGWTGELFF. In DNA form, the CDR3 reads TGTGCCAGCAGTTTCGGAACAGGGTGGACCGGGGAGCTGTTTTTT.

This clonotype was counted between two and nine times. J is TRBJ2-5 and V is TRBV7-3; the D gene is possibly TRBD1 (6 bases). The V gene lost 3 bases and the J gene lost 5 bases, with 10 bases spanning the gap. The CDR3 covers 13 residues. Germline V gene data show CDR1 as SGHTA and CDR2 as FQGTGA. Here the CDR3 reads CASSFNRAETQYF. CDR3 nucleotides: TGTGCCAGCAGCTTCAACAGGGCTGAGACCCAGTACTTC.

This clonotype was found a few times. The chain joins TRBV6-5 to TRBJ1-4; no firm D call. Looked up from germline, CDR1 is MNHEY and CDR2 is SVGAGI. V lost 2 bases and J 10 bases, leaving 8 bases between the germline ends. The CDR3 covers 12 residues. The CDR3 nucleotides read TGTGCCAGCAGTTACCGAGTCGGAAAACTGTTTTTT. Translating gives CASSYRVGKLFF.

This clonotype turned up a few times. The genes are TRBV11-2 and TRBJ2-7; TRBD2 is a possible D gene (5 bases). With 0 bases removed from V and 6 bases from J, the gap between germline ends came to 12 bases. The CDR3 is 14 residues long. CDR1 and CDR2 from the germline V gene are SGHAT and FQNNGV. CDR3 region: CASSLEVSGSEQYF. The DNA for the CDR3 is TGTGCCAGCAGCTTAGAGGTTTCTGGGAGCGAGCAGTACTTC.

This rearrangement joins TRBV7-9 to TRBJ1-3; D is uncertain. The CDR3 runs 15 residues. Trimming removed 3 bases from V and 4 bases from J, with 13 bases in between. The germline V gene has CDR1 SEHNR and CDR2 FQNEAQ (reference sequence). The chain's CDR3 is CASSFTLFLGNTIYF. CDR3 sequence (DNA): TGTGCCAGCAGCTTTACGCTGTTTCTAGGAAACACCATATATTTT.